The next 30 T cell receptor beta chains were all read from a single sample in a study of human T cells and chemical hapten exposure. The time point: pre-sensitization, week 0. Documented treatment: therapeutic diphenylcyclopropenone sensitization with weekly scalp DPC. TCRdb re-called the RACE reads through MiXCR, storing one row per CDR3 protein. The data show about 250,000 distinct CDR3 sequences, 7.5% to 9% seen once. The sample in question was whole blood, obtained in connection with sensitization to the hapten diphenylcyclopropenone (DPC). The receptors were sampled from a man aged 18 to 29 with alopecia areata. Some clones in this sample may be carry-over from other donors' samples.

This clonotype has a count of ten or more. V is TRBV7-3 and J is TRBJ2-3; D is uncertain. The CDR3 has 14 residues. Germline V gene data show CDR1 as SGHTA and CDR2 as FQGTGA. Trimming removed 5 bases from V and 5 bases from J, with 14 bases in between. CDR3 coding DNA: TGTGCCAGCAGCCCAGCGTCCGTCGGAGATACGCAGTATTTT. This sequence encodes CASSPASVGDTQYF.

J is TRBJ2-5 and V is TRBV2; 9 bases map to TRBD2. The CDR3 is made up of 15 amino acids. Germline assignment: CDR1 SNHLY and CDR2 FYNNEI. After removal of 6 bases from V and 1 base from J, the junction contained 6 bases not matched to a gene. The CDR3 DNA follows: TGTGCCAGCAGCGCCCTGCGGGGGGGCCAAGAGACCCAGTACTTC. This sequence encodes CASSALRGGQETQYF.

The table lists this clonotype with many counts. The chain carries TRBV4-3 and TRBJ1-1, with a weak D call TRBD1 (5 bases). CDR1 LGHNA and CDR2 YSLEER come from the germline V gene. The CDR3 is 17 amino acids. V lost 0 bases and J 3 bases, leaving 17 bases between the germline ends. The CDR3 is CASSQDSAGWDDTEAFF. The CDR3 nucleotides read TGCGCCAGCAGCCAAGATTCGGCAGGGTGGGATGACACTGAAGCTTTCTTT.

Ten or more counts support this clonotype. The gene calls are TRBV7-9 and TRBJ2-2; D is unresolved. The V end was cut by 2 bases, the J end by 6 bases, with 10 bases between. CDR1 and CDR2 (germline): SEHNR, FQNEAQ (reference sequence). This CDR3 region has 14 residues. For the CDR3, the DNA is TGTGCCAGCAGCTTAACCCTAGAGGCCGGGGAGCTGTTTTTT. It yields the protein CASSLTLEAGELFF.

This clonotype was detected ten times or more. The chain joins TRBV14 to TRBJ1-4, with D perhaps TRBD1 (5 bases). Germline values: CDR1 SGHDN, CDR2 FVKESK. This CDR3 is built from 16 residues. V was trimmed by 1 base and J by 0 bases, leaving 9 bases between them. The CDR3 bases are TGTGCCAGCAGCCAAGGACAGCTTTCAACTAATGAAAAACTGTTTTTT. Amino acids: CASSQGQLSTNEKLFF. The full variable domain, its missing parts supplied by reference TRBV14 and TRBJ1-4, is EAGVTQFPSHSVIEKGQTVTLRCDPISGHDNLYWYRRVMGKEIKFLLHFVKESKQDESGMPNNRFLAERTGGTYSTLKVQPAELEDSGVYFCASSQGQLSTNEKLFFGSGTQLSVL.

This clonotype has more than one count but fewer than ten. The chain has TRBV10-1 and TRBJ2-3; D remains unclear. Trimming removed 4 bases from V and 0 bases from J, with 11 bases in between. This CDR3 is 15 amino acids long. The germline V gene has CDR1 WNHNN and CDR2 SYGVQD (reference sequence). The CDR3 protein is CASSVLPTSTDTQYF. Written as DNA, the CDR3 is TGCGCCAGCAGTGTCCTACCAACTAGCACAGATACGCAGTATTTT.

The table lists this clonotype with a few counts. The chain joins TRBV12-3 or TRBV12-4 to TRBJ1-2, with 7 nucleotides matching TRBD1. The length of the CDR3 is 13 residues. V trimming: 1 base; J trimming: 7 bases; junction bases outside the gene matches: 3. DNA for the CDR3: TGTGCCAGCAGTTTAGGGACAGGTCGTGGCTACACCTTC. Protein product: CASSLGTGRGYTF.

The table lists this clonotype with a few counts. The rearrangement joins TRBV7-9 to TRBJ2-1, with D uncertain. The CDR3 spans 15 residues. V lost 5 bases, J lost 4 bases, and 15 bases lay in between. The germline gives CDR1 SEHNR, CDR2 FQNEAQ (reference sequence). The CDR3 spells CASSPTPGLYNEQFF. The CDR3 nucleotides are TGTGCCAGCAGCCCGACCCCGGGTCTATACAATGAGCAGTTCTTC.

This clonotype was detected many times. The rearrangement uses TRBV9 and TRBJ1-1; D is perhaps TRBD1 (5 bases). V was shortened by 5 bases and J by 0 bases, with 5 bases between the two germline ends. The CDR3 loop spans 12 amino acids. Germline V CDR1 and CDR2: SGDLS, YYNGEE. CDR3 nucleotides: TGTGCCAGCAGGGGGGTGAACACTGAAGCTTTCTTT. Translation gives CASRGVNTEAFF.

Only a few counts were recorded for this clonotype. The rearrangement links TRBV29-1 to TRBJ2-5; TRBD1 matches 10 bases. The CDR3 covers 14 residues. The ends lost 7 bases at V and 5 bases at J; junction bases unmatched: 10. Germline V gives CDR1 SQVTM, CDR2 ANQGSEA. CDR3 in amino acids: CSADTGQGRETQYF. The CDR3 DNA reads as TGCAGCGCCGATACGGGACAGGGGAGGGAGACCCAGTACTTC.

This clonotype appeared a few times. V is TRBV5-4 and J is TRBJ1-1, with D maybe TRBD1 (5 bases). CDR3 length equals 15 residues. Germline lookup yields CDR1 SGHNT and CDR2 YYREEE (reference sequence). V was pared by 2 bases and J by 2 bases, with 13 bases between. The CDR3 here is CASSFLGVGNTEAFF. CDR3 coding DNA: TGTGCCAGCAGCTTTTTAGGGGTGGGCAACACTGAAGCTTTCTTT.

This clonotype showed up many times. The CDR3 sequence is CASITAGSGYNEQFF. Written as DNA, the CDR3 is TGTGCCAGCATCACGGCGGGTAGCGGGTACAATGAGCAGTTCTTC. The chain uses TRBV28 and TRBJ2-1; 7 bases agree with TRBD2. V trimming: 7 bases; J trimming: 4 bases; junction bases outside the gene matches: 10. The CDR3 runs to 15 residues. The V gene's germline CDR1 is MDHEN and CDR2 SYDVKM.

This clonotype was picked up a small number of times. This chain links TRBV23-1 with TRBJ2-7; possibly TRBD2 for D (5 bases). TRBV23-1 is given ORF status, its function remaining uncertain. The length of the CDR3 is 15 residues. V lost 3 bases, J lost 4 bases, and 16 bases lay in between. The DNA of the CDR3 is TGCGCCAGCAGTCAGGTGCCTAGCAGTAGGTACGAGCAGTACGTC. It encodes CASSQVPSSRYEQYV.

Worth noting for this clonotype: A junction boundary mismatches the germline segment, possibly from a read error. The chain employs TRBV28 and TRBJ1-4; no reliable D call. CDR3 length: 15 residues. Germline CDR1 reads MDHEN; CDR2 reads SYDVKM. CDR3 residues: CASSLEFATTEKLFF. The CDR3 coding sequence is TGTGCCAGCAGTTTAGAGTTTGCAACTACTGAAAAACTGTTTTTT.

This clonotype appeared a few times. The gene calls are TRBV6-5 and TRBJ2-5; a weak D match, TRBD1 (5 bases). V dropped 2 bases and J dropped 2 bases, with 9 bases sitting between them. CDR1 is MNHEY and CDR2 is SVGAGI in the germline V gene. The CDR3 loop spans 14 amino acids. The CDR3 region has the DNA TGTGCCAGCAGTTACGGGGCCTTACAAGAGACCCAGTACTTC. It translates to CASSYGALQETQYF.

This clonotype appeared a few times. This chain uses TRBV28 with TRBJ2-3; D is perhaps TRBD1 or TRBD2 (5 bases each). This CDR3 comprises 14 residues. Germline assignment: CDR1 MDHEN and CDR2 SYDVKM. The V end lost 7 bases, the J end lost 2 bases, and 13 bases lay between the germline ends. The CDR3 DNA sequence: TGTGCCAGCACACAACGGGGCCTCACAGATACGCAGTATTTT. This codes for CASTQRGLTDTQYF.

This clonotype was counted many times. Here the CDR3 reads CSVDLNRGRTEAFF. The CDR3 DNA reads as TGCAGCGTTGACCTGAACAGGGGGCGGACTGAAGCTTTCTTT. The rearrangement links TRBV29-1 to TRBJ1-1; TRBD1 matches 9 bases. The CDR3 length is 14 residues. CDR1 is SQVTM, CDR2 ANQGSEA, per germline. V shed 3 bases and J 5 bases; nucleotides not matched to a gene: 7.

This clonotype was counted between two and nine times. This chain links TRBV6-4 with TRBJ2-3; TRBD1 matches at 10 bases. Germline-derived CDR1 and CDR2 are MRHNA and SNTAGT. V dropped 3 bases and J dropped 0; count of bases not matched to a gene: 3. This CDR3 is built from 16 residues. The CDR3 sequence is CASSEGQGLSTDTQYF. In DNA, the CDR3 is TGTGCCAGCAGTGAGGGACAGGGGTTGAGCACAGATACGCAGTATTTT.

The chain has TRBV5-1 and TRBJ2-3, with 10 nucleotides matching TRBD1. V was clipped by 5 bases and J by 1 base; unmatched bases: 4. The CDR3 totals 15 residues. Germline values: CDR1 SGHRS, CDR2 YFSETQ. CDR3 DNA: TGCGCCAGCAGAACCGGGACAGGGGGCACAGATACGCAGTATTTT. Its translation: CASRTGTGGTDTQYF.

This clonotype has a handful of counts. The chain carries TRBV20-1 and TRBJ1-2; D call uncertain. V gave up 6 bases and J gave up 2 bases, with 7 bases separating them. CDR3 length: 11 residues. Germline V CDR1 and CDR2: DFQATT, SNEGSKA (reference sequence). For the CDR3, the DNA is TGCAGTGCCTACCGCAACTATGGCTACACCTTC. Protein sequence: CSAYRNYGYTF.

This clonotype was observed many times. The rearrangement links TRBV29-1 to TRBJ2-3; 8 nucleotides align to TRBD1. Germline loops: CDR1 SQVTM, CDR2 ANQGSEA. The CDR3 runs 15 residues. V shed 3 bases, J shed 1 base, and the junction held 6 bases outside the gene matches. The CDR3 DNA sequence: TGCAGCGTTGATACTCAGGGGGCCGGCACAGATACGCAGTATTTT. Protein product: CSVDTQGAGTDTQYF.

The genes are TRBV4-1 and TRBJ1-1; no reliable D call. Germline loops: CDR1 MGHRA, CDR2 YSYEKL. Deletions cut 0 bases from V and 0 bases from J, with 11 bases between. The CDR3 runs to 16 residues. The CDR3 region has the DNA TGCGCCAGCAGCCAAGATAGAGGAAAGTTGAACACTGAAGCTTTCTTT. This encodes CASSQDRGKLNTEAFF.

V usage is TRBV10-1 and J usage is TRBJ1-5; no definite D call. CDR3 length: 14 amino acids. The germline V and J ends were trimmed by 5 bases and 3 bases, with 11 bases remaining between them. Germline CDR1 and CDR2: WNHNN and SYGVQD (reference sequence). The CDR3 loop is CASSLRTYNQPQHF. The CDR3 DNA reads as TGCGCCAGCAGTCTCCGGACCTACAATCAGCCCCAGCATTTT.

The gene calls are TRBV15 and TRBJ2-3, with TRBD1 matching 7 bases. The germline V gene encodes CDR1 LNHNV and CDR2 YYDKDF (reference sequence). This CDR3 spans 16 amino acids. V gave up 6 bases and J gave up 8 bases; unmatched junction bases: 17. For the CDR3, the DNA is TGTGCCACCAGACAAGGGCCGACAGGGATCTTAGGTACGCAGTATTTT. Translation gives CATRQGPTGILGTQYF.

This chain connects TRBV7-8 to TRBJ2-2; D is undetermined. CDR3 length: 16 amino acids. Germline values: CDR1 SGHVS, CDR2 FQNEAQ. V lost 2 bases and J lost 5, with 15 bases in between. In DNA, the CDR3 is TGTGCCAGCAGCTTAAATTCGGCCAGTGCTACCGGGGAGCTGTTTTTT. Translating it yields CASSLNSASATGELFF. The full variable domain, in which reference TRBV7-8 and TRBJ2-2 provide the parts outside the CDR3, is GAGVSQSPRYKVAKRGQDVALRCDPISGHVSLFWYQQALGQGPEFLTYFQNEAQLDKSGLPSDRFFAERPEGSVSTLKIQRTQQEDSAVYLCASSLNSASATGELFFGEGSRLTVL.

The rearrangement links TRBV20-1 to TRBJ1-1; D might be TRBD1 (5 bases). The CDR3 is 14 amino acids. With 1 base removed from V and 0 bases from J, the gap between germline ends came to 9 bases. Germline assignment: CDR1 DFQATT and CDR2 SNEGSKA (reference sequence). The CDR3 spells CSARVGTVNTEAFF. In DNA, the CDR3 is TGCAGTGCTAGAGTTGGGACGGTGAACACTGAAGCTTTCTTT.

This clonotype was recorded many times. The chain recombines TRBV12-3 or TRBV12-4 with TRBJ2-1; D unclear. This CDR3 is 15 amino acids long. V lost 0 bases and J lost 0, with 6 bases in between. CDR3 sequence (DNA): TGTGCCAGCAGTTTAGCCAGGATCTCCTACAATGAGCAGTTCTTC. Translated, it gives CASSLARISYNEQFF.

This clonotype was observed a handful of times. J is TRBJ2-3 and V is TRBV12-3 or TRBV12-4; D is possibly TRBD1 or TRBD2 (6 bases each). Trimming left V 5 bases short and J 3 bases short, with 18 bases between. The CDR3 extends over 16 amino acids. The CDR3, as DNA: TGTGCCAGCAGTGCCCTCTGGGGGGCAGGGACAGATACGCAGTATTTT. This codes for CASSALWGAGTDTQYF.

The table lists this clonotype with a few counts. V usage is TRBV18 and J usage is TRBJ1-1, with D possibly being TRBD1 (5 bases). The CDR3 has 13 amino acids. Looked up from germline, CDR1 is KGHSH and CDR2 is LQKENI. Trimming removed 7 bases at V and 0 bases at J, with 9 bases between. The CDR3 spells CASYDSMNTEAFF. The CDR3 DNA sequence: TGTGCCAGCTACGACAGCATGAACACTGAAGCTTTCTTT.

Ten or more counts support this clonotype. The gene calls are TRBV7-8 and TRBJ1-5; the D gene is possibly TRBD1 (6 bases). Germline V gene data show CDR1 as SGHVS and CDR2 as FQNEAQ. V gave up 5 bases and J gave up 6 bases, with 17 bases separating them. This CDR3 is 15 amino acids long. The CDR3 loop is CASSPDRSLGQPQHF. The DNA of the CDR3 is TGTGCCAGCAGCCCAGACAGGTCGTTGGGTCAGCCCCAGCATTTT.